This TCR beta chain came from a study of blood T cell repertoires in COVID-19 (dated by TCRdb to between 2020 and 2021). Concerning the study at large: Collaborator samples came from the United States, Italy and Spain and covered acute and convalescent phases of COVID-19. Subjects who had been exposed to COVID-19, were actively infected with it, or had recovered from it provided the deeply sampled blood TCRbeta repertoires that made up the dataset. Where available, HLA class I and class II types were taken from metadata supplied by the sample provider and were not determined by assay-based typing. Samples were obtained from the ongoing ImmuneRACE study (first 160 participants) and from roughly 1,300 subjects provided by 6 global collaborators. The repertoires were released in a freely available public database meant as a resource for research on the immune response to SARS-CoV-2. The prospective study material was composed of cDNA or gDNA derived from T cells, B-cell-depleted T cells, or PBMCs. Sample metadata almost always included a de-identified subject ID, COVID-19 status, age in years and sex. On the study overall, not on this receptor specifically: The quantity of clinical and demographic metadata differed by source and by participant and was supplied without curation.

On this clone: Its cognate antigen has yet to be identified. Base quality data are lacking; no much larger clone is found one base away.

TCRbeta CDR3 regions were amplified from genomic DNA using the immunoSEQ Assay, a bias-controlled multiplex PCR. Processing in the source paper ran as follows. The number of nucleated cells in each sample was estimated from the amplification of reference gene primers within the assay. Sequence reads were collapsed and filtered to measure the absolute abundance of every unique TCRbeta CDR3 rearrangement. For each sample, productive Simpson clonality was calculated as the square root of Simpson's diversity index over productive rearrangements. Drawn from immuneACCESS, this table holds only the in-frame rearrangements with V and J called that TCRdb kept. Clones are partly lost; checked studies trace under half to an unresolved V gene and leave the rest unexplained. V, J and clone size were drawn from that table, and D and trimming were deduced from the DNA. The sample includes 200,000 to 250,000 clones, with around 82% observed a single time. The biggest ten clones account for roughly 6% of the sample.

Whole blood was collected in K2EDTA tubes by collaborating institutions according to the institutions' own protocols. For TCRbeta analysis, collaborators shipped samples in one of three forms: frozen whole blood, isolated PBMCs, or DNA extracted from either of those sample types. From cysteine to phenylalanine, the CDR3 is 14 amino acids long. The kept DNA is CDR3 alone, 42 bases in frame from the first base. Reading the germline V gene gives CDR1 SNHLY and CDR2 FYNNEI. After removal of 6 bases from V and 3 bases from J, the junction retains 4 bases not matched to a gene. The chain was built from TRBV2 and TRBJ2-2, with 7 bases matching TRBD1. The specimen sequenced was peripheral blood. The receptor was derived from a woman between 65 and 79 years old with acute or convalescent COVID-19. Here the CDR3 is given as CASRWDSYTGELFF. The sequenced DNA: TGTGCCAGCAGATGGGACAGTTACACCGGGGAGCTGTTTTTT.